The 19 T cell receptor beta chains listed next were all sequenced from one sample in a study of shared clonotypes between healthy human individuals. The assay was immunoSEQ multiplex PCR, and TCRdb's table has in-frame clones only and misses some. This table has approximately 2.4 million clones, approximately 95% appearing once. The sequenced sample was naive CD4+ T cells sorted from blood. The sample's subset: CD45RA+ positively selected. Source of these receptors: a man aged 18 to 29 in good health.

V usage is TRBV18 and J usage is TRBJ2-7; either TRBD1 or TRBD2 may supply D (5 bases each). V was clipped by 3 bases and J by 5 bases, with 11 bases between them. The CDR3 contains 13 residues. Looked up from germline, CDR1 is KGHSH and CDR2 is LQKENI. The CDR3 loop reads CASSPVRGHEQYF. The CDR3 coding sequence is TGTGCCAGCTCACCCGTCCGGGGCCACGAGCAGTACTTC.

The V gene is TRBV10-3, the J gene TRBJ1-1; no reliable D call. Deletions cut 0 bases from V and 4 bases from J, with 9 bases between. The CDR3 contains 14 residues. CDR1 is ENHRY and CDR2 is SYGVKD in the germline V gene. CDR3 sequence (DNA): TGTGCCATCAGTGAGTCGGACGGAGCCACTGAAGCTTTCTTT. Its translation is CAISESDGATEAFF.

In this sample, this clone turned up a few times. V gene TRBV10-1 combines with J gene TRBJ2-4, with D possibly TRBD1 on 5 matching bases. Deletions cut 6 bases from V and 1 base from J, with 16 bases between. CDR1 and CDR2 (germline): WNHNN, SYGVQD (reference sequence). This CDR3 has 16 amino acids. The CDR3 region has the DNA TGCGCCAGCAGCCATGGTGGGGCGACGGCCAAAAACATTCAGTACTTC. It codes for CASSHGGATAKNIQYF.

This chain joins TRBV7-2 and TRBJ2-7; the match to TRBD2 covers 7 bases. From germline, CDR1 is SGHTA and CDR2 FQGNSA. The CDR3 is 14 amino acids. V was clipped by 7 bases and J by 4 bases; unmatched bases: 10. The CDR3 is CASTSRREWYEQYF. The CDR3 bases are TGTGCCAGCACCTCCCGGCGGGAGTGGTACGAGCAGTACTTC.

As concerns this clone: One end of the junction fails to match germline, which may point to a read error. The chain couples TRBV6-1 to TRBJ2-5, with 9 nucleotides matching TRBD2. The CDR3 is 14 amino acids. Looked up from germline, CDR1 is MNHNS and CDR2 is SASEGT. The CDR3 coding sequence is TGTGCCAGCTGTGAATTTAGCGGGGGAGAGACCCAGTACTTC. It encodes CASCEFSGGETQYF.

This chain uses TRBV4-3 with TRBJ2-2; D gene unclear. Looked up from germline, CDR1 is LGHNA and CDR2 is YSLEER. The CDR3 is made up of 16 amino acids. V was clipped by 3 bases and J by 4 bases, with 15 bases between them. Here the CDR3 DNA reads TGCGCCAGCAGCCAGCCCGGACCCGTGGGCACCGGGGAGCTGTTTTTT. It codes for CASSQPGPVGTGELFF.

The chain links TRBV2 to TRBJ1-4; D possibly corresponds to TRBD1 (5 bases). The germline V gene has CDR1 SNHLY and CDR2 FYNNEI. There are 17 residues in the CDR3. The germline V and J ends were trimmed by 3 bases and 5 bases, with 19 bases remaining between them. CDR3 loop: CASSEYAYQDTNEKLFF. CDR3 DNA sequence: TGTGCCAGCAGTGAGTACGCCTATCAGGACACCAATGAAAAACTGTTTTTT.

This sequence joins TRBV19 and TRBJ2-1, with D tentatively TRBD1 or TRBD2 (5 bases each). In germline, CDR1 is LNHDA, CDR2 SQIVND (reference sequence). The CDR3 spans 17 residues. Deletions cut 4 bases from V and 0 bases from J, with 16 bases between. As DNA, the CDR3 is TGTGCCAGTAGTAGGACCCGGGACCTTAACTCCTACAATGAGCAGTTCTTC. Its translation: CASSRTRDLNSYNEQFF.

The rearrangement joins TRBV5-5 to TRBJ1-1; D remains unclear. The CDR3 spans 14 residues. V was cut by 0 bases and J by 0 bases, with 6 bases left in between. Germline CDR1 and CDR2: SGHKS and YYEKEE (reference sequence). The CDR3 DNA reads as TGTGCCAGCAGCTTGGGGATTATGAACACTGAAGCTTTCTTT. As protein: CASSLGIMNTEAFF.

The chain is built from TRBV6-5 and TRBJ2-7, with D perhaps TRBD1 (6 bases). The CDR3 runs to 14 residues. CDR1 and CDR2 (germline): MNHEY, SVGAGI. Trimming took 5 bases from V and 4 from J, leaving 15 bases between them. The DNA for the CDR3 is TGTGCCAGCAGTCACAGGGACCATAGTTACGAGCAGTACTTC. It yields the protein CASSHRDHSYEQYF.

This rearrangement joins TRBV5-1 to TRBJ2-1; 7 bases line up with TRBD1. Germline loops: CDR1 SGHRS, CDR2 YFSETQ. This CDR3 is built from 14 residues. Germline trimming cut 2 bases from V and 5 bases from J; bases unmatched to any gene: 4. CDR3 region: CASSLGDRHNEQFF. In nucleotides, the CDR3 is TGCGCCAGCAGCTTAGGGGACAGACACAATGAGCAGTTCTTC.

The gene calls are TRBV30 and TRBJ2-7, with D possibly TRBD1 on 5 matching bases. This CDR3 has 14 residues. CDR1 is GTSNPN, CDR2 SVGIG, per germline (reference sequence). The germline V and J ends were trimmed by 2 bases and 1 base, with 12 bases remaining between them. The CDR3 DNA reads TGTGCCTGGAGTCGAAGCAGGGCATCCTACGAGCAGTACTTC. Translated, it gives CAWSRSRASYEQYF.

The gene calls are TRBV5-4 and TRBJ1-3; no reliable D call. Per the germline V gene, CDR1 is SGHNT and CDR2 is YYREEE (reference sequence). Deletions cut 2 bases from V and 0 bases from J, with 12 bases between. This CDR3 is 16 amino acids long. As DNA, the CDR3 is TGTGCCAGCAGCTTAGGCGGCAAGAGCTCTGGAAACACCATATATTTT. Encoded protein: CASSLGGKSSGNTIYF.

The V call is TRBV5-1, the J call TRBJ1-2; TRBD1 aligns across 10 bases. The CDR3 spans 14 residues. After removal of 4 bases from V and 5 bases from J, the junction contained 5 bases not matched to a gene. Germline assignment: CDR1 SGHRS and CDR2 YFSETQ. DNA for the CDR3: TGCGCCAGCAGCGAGGACAGGGGGTTGTATGGCTACACCTTC. Its translation: CASSEDRGLYGYTF.

For this clone: Being one base from a much bigger clone, this may be a read error. The chain recombines TRBV7-3 with TRBJ2-5; D gene unclear. Looked up from germline, CDR1 is SGHTA and CDR2 is FQGTGA. The CDR3 sequence is 11 residues long. V gave up 5 bases and J gave up 1 base, with 2 bases separating them. CDR3 coding DNA: TGTGCCAGCAGCCTCCAAGAGACCCAGTACTTC. It yields the protein CASSLQETQYF.

The chain joins TRBV2 to TRBJ2-5; TRBD2 aligns across 12 bases. Germline values: CDR1 SNHLY, CDR2 FYNNEI. The CDR3 runs to 14 residues. After removal of 10 bases from V and 5 bases from J, the junction contained 8 bases not matched to a gene. The CDR3 here is CATSSGGAYETQYF. In DNA form, the CDR3 reads TGTGCCACCTCTAGCGGGGGGGCTTATGAGACCCAGTACTTC.

The chain recombines TRBV7-3 with TRBJ2-1, with 7 bases identical to TRBD2. Germline V gene data show CDR1 as SGHTA and CDR2 as FQGTGA. The J segment lost 2 bases and the V segment lost 5 bases, leaving 6 bases of the junction unmatched. This CDR3 contains 15 residues. The CDR3 nucleotides are TGTGCCAGCAGCCCCCAAAGCGGGGCCTACAATGAGCAGTTCTTC. Its protein is CASSPQSGAYNEQFF.

V usage is TRBV9 and J usage is TRBJ2-5; TRBD1 matches at 9 bases. Germline V gene sequence: CDR1 SGDLS, CDR2 YYNGEE. The length of the CDR3 is 15 residues. Unmatched junction bases numbered 6, after V lost 1 base and J lost 5 bases. DNA for the CDR3: TGTGCCAGCAGCGTATCGACAGGGGGGTTGGAGACCCAGTACTTC. This codes for CASSVSTGGLETQYF. The full variable domain, completed using reference TRBV9 and TRBJ2-5, is DSGVTQTPKHLITATGQRVTLRCSPRSGDLSVYWYQQSLDQGLQFLIQYYNGEERAKGNILERFSAQQFPDLHSELNLSSLELGDSALYFCASSVSTGGLETQYFGPGTRLLVL.

Concerning this clone itself: The same CDR3 is also encoded by other DNA sequences in this sample. This chain links TRBV6-1 with TRBJ1-5, with 7 bases that match TRBD1. V shed 6 bases, J shed 1 base, and the junction held 3 bases outside the gene matches. This CDR3 region has 14 residues. Per the germline V gene, CDR1 is MNHNS and CDR2 is SASEGT. CDR3 region: CASRDRVSNQPQHF. The CDR3 region has the DNA TGTGCCAGCAGAGACAGGGTCAGCAATCAGCCCCAGCATTTT.